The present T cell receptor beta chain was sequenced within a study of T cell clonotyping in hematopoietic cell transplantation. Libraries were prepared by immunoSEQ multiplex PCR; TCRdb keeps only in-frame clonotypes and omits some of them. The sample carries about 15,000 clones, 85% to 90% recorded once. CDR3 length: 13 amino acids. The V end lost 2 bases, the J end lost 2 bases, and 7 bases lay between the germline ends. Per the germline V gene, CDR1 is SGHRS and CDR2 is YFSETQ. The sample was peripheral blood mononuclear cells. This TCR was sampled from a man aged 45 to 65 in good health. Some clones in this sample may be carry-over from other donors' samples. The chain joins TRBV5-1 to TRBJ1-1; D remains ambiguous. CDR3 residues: CASSLVVNTEAFF. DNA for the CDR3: TGCGCCAGCAGCTTAGTAGTTAACACTGAAGCTTTCTTT. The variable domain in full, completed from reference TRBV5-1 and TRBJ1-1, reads KAGVTQTPRYLIKTRGQQVTLSCSPISGHRSVSWYQQTPGQGLQFLFEYFSETQRNKGNFPGRFSGRQFSNSRSEMNVSTLELGDSALYLCASSLVVNTEAFFGQGTRLTVV.